This T cell receptor beta chain was recovered during a study of blood T cell repertoires in COVID-19. Across the study: Specimens from acute and convalescent COVID-19 originated in the United States, Italy and Spain. T cells, B-cell-depleted T cells, or PBMCs supplied cDNA or gDNA.

This CDR3 is 16 amino acids long. The germline V gene encodes CDR1 SGHTA and CDR2 FQGNSA. Germline trimming cut 6 bases from V and 2 bases from J; bases unmatched to any gene: 9. Authors' processing steps: Reference gene primer amplification yielded estimated nucleated cell counts. Sequenced by immunoSEQ multiplex PCR; TCRdb stores in-frame clones only, minus some. The V and J calls and clone size were taken over from that table, and D and trimming were inferred from the DNA. The data contain about 59,000 clones, 81% of them singletons. The source of this sequence is a woman at least 80 years old with active or convalescent COVID-19. Specimen: peripheral blood. The chain is built from TRBV7-2 and TRBJ2-3; 9 nucleotides align to TRBD2. Here the CDR3 reads CASSFSGGSATDTQYF. The CDR3 bases are TGTGCCAGCAGTTTTAGCGGGGGTTCGGCCACAGATACGCAGTATTTT.